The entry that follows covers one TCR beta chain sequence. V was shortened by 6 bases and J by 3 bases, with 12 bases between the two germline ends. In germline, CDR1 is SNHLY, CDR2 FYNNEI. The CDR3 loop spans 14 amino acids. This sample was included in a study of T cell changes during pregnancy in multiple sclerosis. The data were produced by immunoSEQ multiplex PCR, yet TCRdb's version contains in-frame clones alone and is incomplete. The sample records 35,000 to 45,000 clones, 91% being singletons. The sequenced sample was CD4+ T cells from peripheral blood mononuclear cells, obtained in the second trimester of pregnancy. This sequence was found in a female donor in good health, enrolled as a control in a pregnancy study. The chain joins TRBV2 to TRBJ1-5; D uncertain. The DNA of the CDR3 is TGTGCCAGCAGCGAGGACTGGATCAATCAGCCCCAGCATTTT. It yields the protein CASSEDWINQPQHF.